The source of this T cell receptor (beta chain) is a study of regulatory T cells in long-lasting Graves disease. Germline V lookup: CDR1 MNHNS, CDR2 SASEGT. V lost 6 bases to trimming and J lost 2 bases, with 17 bases between them. The CDR3 is 15 residues long. At least ten counts were recorded for this clonotype. Noted time point: newly diagnosed GD, antithyroid drugs for less than 3 months. Isolated PBMC RNA provided the starting material for the TCR library. Investigators prepared the TCR beta libraries by applying iRepertoire HTBI primers and Arm-PCR of CDR3 regions. TCRdb processed the multiplex PCR reads anew with MiXCR; each CDR3 protein has one entry. Found here are 530,000 or so distinct CDR3 sequences, approximately 13% of them singletons; the top ten hold approximately 9.3%. These data also featured in a second study, about T cells in Graves' hyperthyroidism and ophthalmopathy. As that report states: Median prediction lead before ophthalmopathy onset was 5 to 7.5 months with the model.

The chain employs TRBV6-1 and TRBJ2-7; D not certain. This TCR was recovered from a man younger than 45 with Graves disease. The input for sequencing was peripheral blood mononuclear cells (PBMCs), taken at new diagnosis, from a patient treated with antithyroid drugs. CDR3 bases: TGTGCCAGCAGATTCTTGGAAACTCCTCCCTACGAGCAGTACTTC. It yields the protein CASRFLETPPYEQYF.